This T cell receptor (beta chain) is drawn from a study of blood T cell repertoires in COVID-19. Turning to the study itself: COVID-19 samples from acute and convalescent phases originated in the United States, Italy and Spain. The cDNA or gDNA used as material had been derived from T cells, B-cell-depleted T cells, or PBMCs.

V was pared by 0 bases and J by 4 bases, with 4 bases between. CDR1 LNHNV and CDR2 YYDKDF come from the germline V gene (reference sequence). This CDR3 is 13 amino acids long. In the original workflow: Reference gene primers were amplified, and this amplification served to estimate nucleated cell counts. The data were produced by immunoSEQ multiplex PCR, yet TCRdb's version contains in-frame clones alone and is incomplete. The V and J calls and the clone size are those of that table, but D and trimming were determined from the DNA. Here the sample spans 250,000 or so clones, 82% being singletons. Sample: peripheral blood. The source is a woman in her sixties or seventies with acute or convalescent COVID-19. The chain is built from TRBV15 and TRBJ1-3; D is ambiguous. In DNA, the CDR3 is TGTGCCACCAGCAGAGATCGGGGAAACACCATATATTTT. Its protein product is CATSRDRGNTIYF.